These 14 T cell receptor beta chains were all obtained from the same sample, sequenced in a study of cytomegalovirus exposure and HLA in healthy donors. With 60 Vbeta and 13 Jbeta primers, the PCR was carried out. This table comes from immunoSEQ multiplex PCR, and its TCRdb copy is limited to in-frame clones, with some not included. Among over 100,000 clones listed, roughly 70% were seen once. The sequencing sample was made of PBMCs. The receptors shown here come from a man younger than 45 in good health and CMV-seropositive.

The chain joins TRBV11-3 to TRBJ2-2; the D is unclear. The CDR3 runs to 13 residues. Germline V CDR1 and CDR2: SGHNT, YENEEA. Between the trimmed V and J ends, which lost 5 bases and 3 bases, there was a span of 7 bases. The CDR3 reads CASSPQDTGELFF. The CDR3 DNA reads TGTGCCAGCAGCCCACAAGACACCGGGGAGCTGTTTTTT.

The rearrangement links TRBV28 to TRBJ1-2; D possibly corresponds to TRBD1 (6 bases). This CDR3 has 14 amino acids. Germline V lookup: CDR1 MDHEN, CDR2 SYDVKM. V was cut by 5 bases and J by 4 bases, with 14 bases left in between. The CDR3 sequence is CASSPTGPIYGYTF. The CDR3 nucleotides read TGTGCCAGCAGTCCTACAGGGCCCATCTATGGCTACACCTTC.

A few counts support this clone. This chain links TRBV30 with TRBJ2-1, with D possibly TRBD2 on 6 matching bases. This CDR3 spans 17 amino acids. CDR1 and CDR2 (germline): GTSNPN, SVGIG (reference sequence). Trimming took off 4 bases at V and 6 bases at J, with 25 bases between the two ends. The CDR3 reads CAWTGRRRGTVSNEQFF. CDR3 DNA sequence: TGTGCCTGGACTGGAAGACGCCGGGGGACCGTTTCCAATGAGCAGTTCTTC.

The V gene is TRBV30, the J gene TRBJ1-2; D unclear. This CDR3 is built from 14 residues. V shed 3 bases and J shed 3 bases, with 14 bases lying between them. CDR1 GTSNPN and CDR2 SVGIG come from the germline V gene (reference sequence). DNA of the CDR3: TGTGCCTGGAGCTTACATCGAGGAGACTATGGCTACACCTTC. Protein sequence: CAWSLHRGDYGYTF.

The V call is TRBV9, the J call TRBJ1-6; 10 bases are shared with TRBD1. From germline, CDR1 is SGDLS and CDR2 YYNGEE. CDR3 length equals 15 residues. Trimming removed 0 bases from V and 8 bases from J; junction bases left unmatched: 2. The CDR3 nucleotides are TGTGCCAGCAGCGTAGCTGGGACAGGGGATTCACCCCTCCACTTT. Its protein product is CASSVAGTGDSPLHF.

This clone was counted only a few times. This rearrangement joins TRBV19 to TRBJ2-1, with D possibly matching TRBD1 (5 bases). The CDR3 extends over 11 amino acids. Germline values: CDR1 LNHDA, CDR2 SQIVND (reference sequence). Trimming cost V 3 bases and J 10 bases, with 7 bases left between them. The CDR3, as DNA: TGTGCCAGTAGTATGGGGCTCGAGCAGTTCTTC. It yields the protein CASSMGLEQFF.

The chain combines TRBV25-1 with TRBJ1-6, with D unclear. This CDR3 is 16 amino acids long. V was clipped by 5 bases and J by 0 bases, with 11 bases between them. Germline CDR1 MGHDK, CDR2 SYGVNS. The CDR3 region is CASSPDRGSYNSPLHF. The CDR3 nucleotides are TGTGCCAGCAGTCCAGACCGGGGCTCCTATAATTCACCCCTCCACTTT.

The genes are TRBV14 and TRBJ2-1; possible D gene TRBD2, 5 bases. From germline, CDR1 is SGHDN and CDR2 FVKESK. Trimming removed 4 bases at V and 9 bases at J, with 7 bases between. The CDR3 loop spans 11 amino acids. Here the CDR3 reads CASSLTSEQFF. The CDR3 nucleotides are TGTGCCAGCAGCCTTACTAGTGAGCAGTTCTTC.

This clone has only a few counts. The chain recombines TRBV19 with TRBJ2-3; 7 bases line up with TRBD2. V gave up 6 bases and J gave up 4 bases; unmatched junction bases: 4. Germline V CDR1 and CDR2: LNHDA, SQIVND (reference sequence). The CDR3 runs to 13 residues. This CDR3 is CASRSGIADTQYF. Here the CDR3 DNA reads TGTGCCAGTAGGAGCGGGATCGCAGATACGCAGTATTTT. The full variable domain, completed using reference TRBV19 and TRBJ2-3, is DGGITQSPKYLFRKEGQNVTLSCEQNLNHDAMYWYRQDPGQGLRLIYYSQIVNDFQKGDIAEGYSVSREKKESFPLTVTSAQKNPTAFYLCASRSGIADTQYFGPGTRLTVL.

The chain couples TRBV7-9 to TRBJ2-5; D may be TRBD2 (7 bases). This CDR3 is 16 amino acids long. V was trimmed by 5 bases and J by 4 bases, leaving 20 bases between them. Germline CDR1 reads SEHNR; CDR2 reads FQNEAQ (reference sequence). The CDR3, as DNA: TGTGCCAGCAGCAGGACGGGGGGCGCGTCAGGAGAGACCCAGTACTTC. As protein: CASSRTGGASGETQYF. The full variable domain, with the rest looked up from reference TRBV7-9 and TRBJ2-5, is DTGVSQNPRHKITKRGQNVTFRCDPISEHNRLYWYRQTLGQGPEFLTYFQNEAQLEKSRLLSDRFSAERPKGSFSTLEIQRTEQGDSAMYLCASSRTGGASGETQYFGPGTRLLVL.

This chain uses TRBV5-1 with TRBJ2-3; 12 bases map to TRBD2. Per germline, CDR1 SGHRS and CDR2 YFSETQ. The CDR3 spans 18 residues. Trimming cost V 4 bases and J 0 bases; bases outside gene matches: 9. CDR3 sequence reads: CASSPDLAGGVSTDTQYF. As DNA, the CDR3 is TGCGCCAGCAGCCCCGACCTAGCGGGGGGGGTAAGCACAGATACGCAGTATTTT.

The chain is built from TRBV18 and TRBJ1-2; D might be TRBD1 (6 bases). Germline V gene lookup returns CDR1 KGHSH and CDR2 LQKENI. CDR3 size: 13 residues. The V gene lost 5 bases and the J gene lost 2 bases, with 9 bases spanning the gap. CDR3 sequence: CASSFDRNYGYTF. The CDR3 DNA reads as TGTGCCAGCTCATTCGACAGGAACTATGGCTACACCTTC.

This clone was counted a single time. V usage is TRBV19 and J usage is TRBJ2-1, with 11 bases that match TRBD2. The CDR3 length is 15 residues. Germline V gives CDR1 LNHDA, CDR2 SQIVND (reference sequence). Trimming took 5 bases from V and 6 from J; bases not matched to a gene: 6. The CDR3 bases are TGTGCCAGTAGTTTGACTAGCGGGGCTCTCAATGAGCAGTTCTTC. Protein product: CASSLTSGALNEQFF.

The V gene is TRBV27, the J gene TRBJ1-4; D is uncertain. The CDR3 is made up of 14 amino acids. Trimming cost V 2 bases and J 7 bases, with 11 bases left between them. Germline V CDR1 and CDR2: MNHEY, SMNVEV (reference sequence). The chain's CDR3 is CASSLTRGGEKLFF. CDR3 bases: TGTGCCAGCAGTTTAACCCGGGGTGGTGAAAAACTGTTTTTT.